A selection of T cell receptor beta chains follows, all from one sample in a study of blood T cells in healthy people across ages. TCRdb used MiXCR to reprocess the 5' RACE reads, holding one entry per CDR3 protein. Found here are 650,000 to 900,000 distinct CDR3 sequences, approximately 59% of them singletons; the top ten hold roughly 26%. Material for sequencing was blood. The receptors originated from a man aged 25 to 40 in good health. CDR3s include the opening cysteine and the closing phenylalanine or tryptophan. The D gene is left open where the match is weak. Rows give clone size only sometimes, using once, few, many, or a class for an expanded clone.

j_gene | d_gene | v_gene | abundance | CDR3nt | CDR3aa
TRBJ2-1 | . | TRBV20-1 | once | TGCAGTGCTACCGCAGCAGGGTTGAGACTAAGCTCCTACAATGAGCGGTTCTTC | CSATAAGLRLSSYNERFF
TRBJ2-7 | . | TRBV21-1 | . | TGTGCCAGCAATCAAAAGTCGGGACTAGCGGGGGACCCGAGCTCCTACAATGAGCAGTACTTC | CASNQKSGLAGDPSSYNEQYF
TRBJ2-1 | . | TRBV20-1 | . | TGCAGTGCTAGGGTACCTGTCAATGAGCAGTTCTTC | CSARVPVNEQFF
TRBJ1-5 | . | TRBV10-3 | few | TGTGCCATCAGTGAGTCCAGGGATCAGCCCCAGCATTTT | CAISESRDQPQHF
TRBJ2-1 | TRBD2 | TRBV7-3 | few | TGTGCCAGCAGCCCCCGACTAGCTGGAGATGAGCAGTTCTTC | CASSPRLAGDEQFF
TRBJ2-5 | . | TRBV28 | few | TGTGCCAGTTTGGGCCTTTTAGGGACCCAGTACTTC | CASLGLLGTQYF
TRBJ1-1 | . | TRBV4-3 | . | TGCGCCAGCAGCCGATATCAGGGGTTCTACGCTGAAGCTTTCTTT | CASSRYQGFYAEAFF
TRBJ2-3 | TRBD1 | TRBV4-3 | . | TGCGCCAGCAGCCAAGATGGGACAGGGTCTTTCTCGGATACGCTGTATTTT | CASSQDGTGSFSDTLYF
TRBJ2-3 | TRBD2 | TRBV29-1 | few | TGCAGCGTTGTTAAGCTGACTAGCGGGCCTATTGGGGGCACAGATACGCAGTATTTT | CSVVKLTSGPIGGTDTQYF
TRBJ1-2 | TRBD1 | TRBV12-3/TRBV12-4 | once | TGTGCCAGCGGGGAAAGGGGAACAGGGGGCTATGGCTACACCTTC | CASGERGTGGYGYTF
TRBJ2-1 | TRBD1 | TRBV10-2 | . | TGCGCCACGCTCGAGACAGGGGTAGACAATGAGCAGTTCTTC | CATLETGVDNEQFF
TRBJ2-5 | TRBD1 | TRBV7-6 | . | TGTGCCGGACAGGGTTATGAGCAGTACTTC | CAGQGYEQYF
TRBJ2-1 | . | TRBV21-1 | . | TGTGCCAGCAGCAACCTATACCGGGGGGTTGAGCAGTTCTTC | CASSNLYRGVEQFF
TRBJ2-5 | . | TRBV29-1 | . | TGCAGCGCCAGACCGACAGGTCTGGAGACCCAGTACTTC | CSARPTGLETQYF
TRBJ1-1 | TRBD1 | TRBV25-1 | few | TGTGCCAGCAGCCCCAGGGGGCGAGGGGCTGAAGCTTTCTTT | CASSPRGRGAEAFF
TRBJ2-2 | . | TRBV4-3 | . | TGCGCCAGCACAACAGGGAGCACGAACACCGGGGAGCTGTTTTTT | CASTTGSTNTGELFF
TRBJ1-2 | . | TRBV20-1 | few | TGCAGTGCTAGCGCTCCCGGGACTCTCATCTCATTATGCACCTTC | CSASAPGTLISLCTF
TRBJ2-1 | . | TRBV9 | . | TGTGCCAGCAGCGTAGGCCTAGCGTCTTGGGAGCAGTTCTTC | CASSVGLASWEQFF
TRBJ2-5 | TRBD2 | TRBV9 | . | TGTGCCAGCAGCGGTAGCGGGGGCTCGTACCAAGAGACCCAGTACTTC | CASSGSGGSYQETQYF
TRBJ1-1 | . | TRBV30 | . | TGTGCCTGGAGTGTAGGTTCAGGGACGAACACTGAAGCTTTCTTT | CAWSVGSGTNTEAFF
TRBJ2-7 | . | TRBV27 | few | TGTGCCAGCAGGTGGGACGAGCAGTACTTC | CASRWDEQYF
TRBJ2-7 | TRBD1 | TRBV10-3 | few | TGTGCCATCAGTGACAGAGACAGGGGGCGGTCCTACGAGCAGTACTTC | CAISDRDRGRSYEQYF
TRBJ2-5 | . | TRBV24-1 | few | TGTGCCACCAGTGGCCGGGACGGTCAAGAGACCCAGTACTTC | CATSGRDGQETQYF
TRBJ2-7 | TRBD2 | TRBV7-2 | . | TGTGCCAGCAGCATAGCGGGGGGGCCATGGGAGCAGTACTTC | CASSIAGGPWEQYF
TRBJ2-7 | . | TRBV28 | . | TGTGCCAGCAGTTCTCCGACCGTGGTCTCCTACGAGCAGTACTTC | CASSSPTVVSYEQYF
TRBJ2-7 | . | TRBV5-1 | . | TGCGCCAGCAAAGGTTCCCACGAGCAGTACTTC | CASKGSHEQYF
TRBJ2-1 | . | TRBV9 | . | TGTGCCAGCAGCCATCCAGGGGTCCAAAGTTCCCATGAGCAGTTCTTC | CASSHPGVQSSHEQFF
TRBJ2-1 | . | TRBV5-5 | . | TGTGCCAGCAGCTTGGGACTGACAGGCACCAATGAGCAGTTCTTC | CASSLGLTGTNEQFF
TRBJ2-7 | . | TRBV5-1 | few | TGCGCCAGCAGCTTGGGAAGGGGGGTATCCGATAGGATCCAGTACTTC | CASSLGRGVSDRIQYF
TRBJ1-6 | . | TRBV7-2 | few | TGTGCCAGCAGCGCTGGACAGTATAATTCACCCCTCCACTTT | CASSAGQYNSPLHF
TRBJ1-5 | . | TRBV28 | few | TGTGCCAGCAGTTTATTACAGGGTATTGATCAGCCCCAGCATTTT | CASSLLQGIDQPQHF
TRBJ1-2 | . | TRBV6-1 | . | TGTGCCAGCACCCGACAGACCTATGGCTACACCTTC | CASTRQTYGYTF
TRBJ2-7 | TRBD1 | TRBV29-1 | . | TGCAGCGTTGATGTCCAGGGGGACGAGCAGTACTTC | CSVDVQGDEQYF
TRBJ1-1 | TRBD1 | TRBV28 | . | TGTGCCAGCAGTTTAACAGGGGTCTACACTGAAGCTTTCTTT | CASSLTGVYTEAFF
TRBJ2-7 | . | TRBV18 | . | TGTGCCAGCTCAAACGTTCCCGGCTACGAGCAGTACTTC | CASSNVPGYEQYF